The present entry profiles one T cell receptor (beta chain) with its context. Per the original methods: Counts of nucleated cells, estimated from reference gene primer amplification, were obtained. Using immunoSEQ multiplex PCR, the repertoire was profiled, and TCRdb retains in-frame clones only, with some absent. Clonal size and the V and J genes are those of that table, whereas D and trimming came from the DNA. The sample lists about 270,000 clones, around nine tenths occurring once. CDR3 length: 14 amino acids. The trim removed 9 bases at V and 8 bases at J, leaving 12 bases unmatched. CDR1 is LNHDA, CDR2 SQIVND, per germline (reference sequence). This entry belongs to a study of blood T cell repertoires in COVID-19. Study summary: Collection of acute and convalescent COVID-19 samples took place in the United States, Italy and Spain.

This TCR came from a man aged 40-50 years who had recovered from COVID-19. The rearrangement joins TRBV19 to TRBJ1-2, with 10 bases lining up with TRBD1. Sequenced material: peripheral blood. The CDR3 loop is CASRQGAAGYGYTF. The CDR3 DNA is TGTGCCAGCCGACAGGGGGCGGCCGGCTACGGCTACACCTTC.